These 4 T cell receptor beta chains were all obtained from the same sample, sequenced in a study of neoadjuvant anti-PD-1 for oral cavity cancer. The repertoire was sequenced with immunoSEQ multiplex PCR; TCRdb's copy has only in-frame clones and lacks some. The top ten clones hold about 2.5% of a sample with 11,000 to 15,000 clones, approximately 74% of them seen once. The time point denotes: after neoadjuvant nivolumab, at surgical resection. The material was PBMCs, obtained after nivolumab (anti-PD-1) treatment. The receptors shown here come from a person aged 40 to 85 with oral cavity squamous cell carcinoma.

In DNA form, the CDR3 reads TGTGCCATCAGTGCCATTAGGGCGAACACCGGGGAGCTGTTTTTT. Its translation is CAISAIRANTGELFF. This chain links TRBV10-3 with TRBJ2-2; D ambiguous. Germline CDR1 reads ENHRY; CDR2 reads SYGVKD. Trimming stripped 4 bases from V and 0 bases from J, with 9 bases between. The CDR3 is 15 residues long.

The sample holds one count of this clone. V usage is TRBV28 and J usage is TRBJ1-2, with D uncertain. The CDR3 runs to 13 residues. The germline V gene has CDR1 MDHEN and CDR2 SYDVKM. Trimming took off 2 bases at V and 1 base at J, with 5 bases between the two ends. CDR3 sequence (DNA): TGTGCCAGCAGTTTAGAGCTTAACTATGGCTACACCTTC. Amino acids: CASSLELNYGYTF.

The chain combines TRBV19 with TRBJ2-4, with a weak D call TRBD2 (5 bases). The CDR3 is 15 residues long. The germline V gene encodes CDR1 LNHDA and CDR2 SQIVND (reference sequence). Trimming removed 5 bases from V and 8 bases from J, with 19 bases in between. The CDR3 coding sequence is TGTGCCAGTAGTTCCCAAGGGAACCCGAGGGACATTCAGTACTTC. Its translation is CASSSQGNPRDIQYF.

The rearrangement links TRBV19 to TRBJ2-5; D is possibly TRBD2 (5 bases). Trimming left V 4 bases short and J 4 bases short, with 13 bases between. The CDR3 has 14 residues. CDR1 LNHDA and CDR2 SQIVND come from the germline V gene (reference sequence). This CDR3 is CASSTERDRETQYF. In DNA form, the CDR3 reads TGTGCCAGTAGTACTGAACGGGATCGAGAGACCCAGTACTTC.